This T cell receptor (beta chain) appears in the sequencing data of a study of T cell responses to AZD1222 COVID-19 vaccine (dated by TCRdb to the early 2020s). A note on the overall study: AZD1222 recipients with second doses at about 4 weeks or about 12 weeks were pooled, because spike-specific TCR depth and breadth did not differ between schedules. TCR sequencing covered fewer than 250 trial participants: nearly 210 given two doses of AZD1222 and 26 given two doses of MenACWY control vaccine. Trial participants were enrolled by age into 18-55, 56-69 and 70-plus year subgroups, with around 140, 26 and 57 TCR-sequenced participants respectively.

To note about this clone: Its antigen has not been determined. No base-level quality is on record; no much larger clone is a single base apart.

Results the study describes overall, beyond this receptor: In the small 56-69-year group, the increase in depth fell short of significance, most likely because of low power. Participants were mostly white British and included more females than males, and it was suggested by the authors that clonal diversity may have been underestimated. The vaccine-associated CD4 TCRs covered the entire spike protein, and the dominant responses fell in regions 160-218 and 743-854. Conclusions about previously exposed vaccinees were limited because only 6 or 7 AZD1222 recipients were SARS-CoV-2 seropositive at baseline. Because no samples from the day 14 peak response were available, repertoires could be characterized only after the peak T cell response. Reportedly, close to half of the unique spike-specific TCRs recognized epitopes lying outside the regions that are mutated in the B.1.351 and B.1.1.7 variants. After two AZD1222 doses, both the breadth and the depth of spike-specific TCRs were significantly higher than at day 0 and than in MenACWY recipients.

Including the terminal cysteine and phenylalanine, the CDR3 comprises 13 residues. The sequence is cut down to CDR3 DNA, 39 bases in frame from base 1. From a lookup of the germline V gene (reference sequence), CDR1 and CDR2 are LNHDA and SQIVND. The junction shows trimming of 3 bases on V and 7 bases on J, and the gene matches do not reach 4 bases of it. The CDR3 regions of human TCRbeta chains were analyzed by immunosequencing. The published analysis was carried out like this. TCRs in the repertoires were compared against a reference library of SARS-CoV-2-specific TCRs that had been generated with the MIRA antigen-specificity platform. Breadth meant the fraction of unique TCRs that were SARS-CoV-2-associated, whereas depth meant the fraction of total T cells that were SARS-CoV-2-associated. Using the MIRA data, each spike-specific TCR was mapped to the spike region that the TCR reacts to and placed in a CD4 or CD8 class. Log10-transformed breadth and depth values were compared by one-way ANOVA with Sidak's multiple comparisons tests. Entries here come from immuneACCESS through TCRdb and include only in-frame sequences with V and J called. Some clones fail to appear in such tables; in the studies checked, an unresolved V gene covers under half of the shortfall, and the cause of the remainder is unknown. That table gives V, J and clone size, and the DNA gave D and trimming. The table for this sample lists 100,000 or so clones; roughly 90% of them were counted only once. The ten largest make up 2% to 3% of the sample.

The time point tag for this specimen amounts to: baseline before first vaccination. Vaccinee samples were obtained from the UK trials COV001 and COV002, which included a single-blind randomized controlled phase 2/3 trial of AZD1222 (ChAdOx1 nCoV-19) in healthy adults. Trial participant PBMC samples were collected at day 0 and day 28 after the second dose for TCRbeta chain sequencing. This receptor was identified in an adult in good health. The rearrangement combines TRBV19 with TRBJ1-2; the junction holds 8 bases that match TRBD1. The specimen was peripheral blood, collected on day 0 of AZD1222 vaccination. The CDR3 protein: CASSMWTGSGYTF. The DNA is TGTGCCAGTAGTATGTGGACAGGGAGTGGCTACACCTTC.